These 21 T cell receptor beta chains originate from one sample sequenced in a study of shared clonotypes between healthy human individuals. Here immunoSEQ multiplex PCR was the method, and the copy in TCRdb shows in-frame clones only, minus some. The top ten clones hold approximately 0.12% of a sample with around 640,000 clones, approximately 96% of them seen once. Positively selected for CCR7, the CD45RO-negative cells used as naive CD8 cells excluded terminally differentiated effector memory CD45RA+ cells. Sequencing used naive CD8+ T cells sorted from blood. These receptors were collected from a woman aged 30 to 39 in good health.

This clone was observed a single time. V gene TRBV11-2 combines with J gene TRBJ2-7, with TRBD1 as a possible D gene (6 bases). Trimming removed 5 bases from V and 2 bases from J, with 13 bases in between. Germline CDR1 SGHAT, CDR2 FQNNGV. The CDR3 contains 14 residues. The DNA for the CDR3 is TGTGCCAGCAGCCCGGCGGACAGCCCCTACGAGCAGTACTTC. Translating it yields CASSPADSPYEQYF.

The J gene is TRBJ2-5, the V gene TRBV27, with 14 nucleotides matching TRBD2. V dropped 1 base and J dropped 4; count of bases not matched to a gene: 5. Germline CDR1 and CDR2: MNHEY and SMNVEV (reference sequence). The CDR3 contains 17 residues. Here the CDR3 reads CASSLLGGLAGGETQYF. The DNA for the CDR3 is TGTGCCAGCAGTTTATTGGGAGGACTAGCGGGAGGAGAGACCCAGTACTTC.

This chain joins TRBV14 and TRBJ1-2; the D gene is possibly TRBD1 (6 bases). V was cut by 0 bases and J by 5 bases, with 10 bases left in between. The CDR3 is 14 amino acids. Germline V gene data show CDR1 as SGHDN and CDR2 as FVKESK. In DNA form, the CDR3 reads TGTGCCAGCAGCCAAGAATGGGGGCCGTATGGCTACACCTTC. This codes for CASSQEWGPYGYTF.

The chain carries TRBV15 and TRBJ2-5; D is ambiguous. V was cut by 4 bases and J by 5 bases, with 17 bases left in between. The germline gives CDR1 LNHNV, CDR2 YYDKDF (reference sequence). This CDR3 is 15 amino acids long. The CDR3 DNA follows: TGTGCCACCAGCATAGATAGGACCGCTGATGAGACCCAGTACTTC. Protein sequence: CATSIDRTADETQYF.

The rearrangement links TRBV5-1 to TRBJ1-4, with D tentatively TRBD1 (6 bases). Germline loops: CDR1 SGHRS, CDR2 YFSETQ. CDR3 length: 14 amino acids. The V end lost 4 bases, the J end lost 6 bases, and 13 bases lay between the germline ends. The CDR3 DNA follows: TGCGCCAGCAGCCCAACAGGGTCGGATGAAAAACTGTTTTTT. This gives the protein CASSPTGSDEKLFF.

This chain uses TRBV28 with TRBJ1-1, with a weak D call TRBD1 (6 bases). Germline CDR1 and CDR2: MDHEN and SYDVKM. Trimming cost V 5 bases and J 4 bases, with 14 bases left between them. This CDR3 has 14 amino acids. This CDR3 is CASSDRPMSTEAFF. CDR3 in DNA: TGTGCCAGCAGTGACAGGCCAATGAGCACTGAAGCTTTCTTT.

This rearrangement joins TRBV29-1 to TRBJ1-2, with D perhaps matching TRBD1 (6 bases). CDR1 SQVTM and CDR2 ANQGSEA come from the germline V gene. The CDR3 covers 16 residues. In DNA form, the CDR3 reads TGCAGTGATAACGCGAGGACCTCAGGGGCCAACTATGGCTACACCTTC. Encoded protein: CSDNARTSGANYGYTF.

The chain links TRBV5-6 to TRBJ1-1; tentatively, D is TRBD1 (6 bases). The CDR3 is made up of 13 amino acids. V was shortened by 4 bases and J by 8 bases, with 15 bases between the two germline ends. Germline CDR1 SGHDT, CDR2 YYEEEE. The CDR3 region is CASSTTGTTEAFF. In DNA, the CDR3 is TGTGCCAGCAGCACGACAGGCACAACCGAAGCTTTCTTT.

The chain has TRBV5-1 and TRBJ2-7; 8 bases align to TRBD1. The CDR3 is 15 amino acids. J was trimmed by 3 bases and V by 1 base; bases with no gene match: 6. Germline CDR1 reads SGHRS; CDR2 reads YFSETQ. The CDR3 sequence: CASSLKQGVDYEQYF. CDR3 nucleotides: TGCGCCAGCAGCTTGAAACAGGGGGTGGACTACGAGCAGTACTTC.

The chain has TRBV6-5 and TRBJ2-7; 8 bases match TRBD1. CDR1 MNHEY and CDR2 SVGAGI come from the germline V gene. V shed 2 bases and J 4 bases; nucleotides not matched to a gene: 7. The CDR3 runs 15 residues. CDR3 loop: CASSYGSGGLYEQYF. DNA for the CDR3: TGTGCCAGCAGTTACGGGTCAGGGGGCCTGTACGAGCAGTACTTC.

This chain links TRBV9 with TRBJ2-1; D unclear. V was cut by 0 bases and J by 7 bases, with 14 bases left in between. In germline, CDR1 is SGDLS, CDR2 YYNGEE. The CDR3 contains 15 residues. CDR3 nucleotides: TGTGCCAGCAGCGTAGCGAACTCCATGATAAATGAGCAGTTCTTC. Encoded protein: CASSVANSMINEQFF.

The chain employs TRBV7-9 and TRBJ2-3, with 8 bases matching TRBD2. V lost 0 bases and J lost 4; bases outside the gene matches: 3. Per germline, CDR1 SEHNR and CDR2 FQNEAQ (reference sequence). CDR3 length: 15 amino acids. The CDR3 sequence: CASSLASGGPDTQYF. In DNA form, the CDR3 reads TGTGCCAGCAGCTTAGCGAGCGGGGGTCCAGATACGCAGTATTTT.

The chain has TRBV4-1 and TRBJ2-2, with 9 bases lining up with TRBD2. The V and J ends lost 4 bases and 4 bases, in that order; junction bases with no gene match: 7. The germline CDR1 and CDR2 sequences are MGHRA and YSYEKL. The CDR3 runs to 16 residues. The CDR3 DNA follows: TGCGCCAGCAGCCCATTAGCGGGAGAGACCACCGGGGAGCTGTTTTTT. It is translated as CASSPLAGETTGELFF.

The V and J genes are TRBV19 and TRBJ1-2; 8 bases align to TRBD1. The V and J ends lost 5 bases and 3 bases, in that order; junction bases with no gene match: 5. CDR1 is LNHDA and CDR2 is SQIVND in the germline V gene (reference sequence). The CDR3 is 14 residues long. DNA of the CDR3: TGTGCCAGTAGTGCAGGGGGCGCTGACTATGGCTACACCTTC. Translation: CASSAGGADYGYTF.

The chain couples TRBV9 to TRBJ2-3; 7 positions match TRBD2. The CDR3 runs 16 residues. Germline V gene sequence: CDR1 SGDLS, CDR2 YYNGEE. V gave up 4 bases and J gave up 4 bases; unmatched junction bases: 12. CDR3 sequence reads: CASSLSRLAGADTQYF. The DNA for the CDR3 is TGTGCCAGCAGCCTCTCCCGACTAGCTGGGGCAGATACGCAGTATTTT.

The V and J genes are TRBV7-2 and TRBJ1-2; TRBD1 aligns across 8 bases. The junction had 8 bases not matched to a gene; V was cut back by 3 bases and J by 5 bases. This CDR3 is built from 15 residues. Germline CDR1 SGHTA, CDR2 FQGNSA. CDR3 sequence: CASSFLSGGLYGYTF. The CDR3 DNA follows: TGTGCCAGCAGCTTTCTTTCAGGGGGCCTTTATGGCTACACCTTC.

The V call is TRBV9, the J call TRBJ2-3; D gene ambiguous. The V end lost 4 bases, the J end lost 0 bases, and 6 bases lay between the germline ends. Per germline, CDR1 SGDLS and CDR2 YYNGEE. The CDR3 spans 13 residues. The CDR3 nucleotides read TGTGCCAGCAGCAAATTAAGCACAGATACGCAGTATTTT. It is translated as CASSKLSTDTQYF.

The chain carries TRBV29-1 and TRBJ2-1, with a tentative D call TRBD1 (6 bases). Germline V gene data show CDR1 as SQVTM and CDR2 as ANQGSEA. This CDR3 has 16 residues. V was trimmed by 3 bases and J by 9 bases, leaving 24 bases between them. CDR3 sequence (DNA): TGCAGCGTTGAGTTCCTGTTGGGCAGGGGTATCGGTGAGCAGTTCTTC. It encodes CSVEFLLGRGIGEQFF.

The chain uses TRBV7-9 and TRBJ2-5, with D possibly TRBD1 on 5 matching bases. This CDR3 has 15 amino acids. V was cut by 4 bases and J by 5 bases, with 17 bases left in between. Germline V gene sequence: CDR1 SEHNR, CDR2 FQNEAQ (reference sequence). The CDR3 here is CASSSPPRVKETQYF. Here the CDR3 DNA reads TGTGCCAGCAGCTCACCGCCCAGGGTCAAGGAGACCCAGTACTTC. Complete variable domain (other parts from reference TRBV7-9 and TRBJ2-5): DTGVSQNPRHKITKRGQNVTFRCDPISEHNRLYWYRQTLGQGPEFLTYFQNEAQLEKSRLLSDRFSAERPKGSFSTLEIQRTEQGDSAMYLCASSSPPRVKETQYFGPGTRLLVL.

DNA of the CDR3: TGTGCCAGCAGTTTAGGTTCTGGGACAGGGGAAAATGAGCAGTTCTTC. It encodes CASSLGSGTGENEQFF. The chain links TRBV27 to TRBJ2-1; 10 bases are a match to TRBD1. CDR1 and CDR2 from the germline V gene are MNHEY and SMNVEV (reference sequence). The CDR3 spans 16 residues. Losses at the gene ends were 2 bases for V and 7 bases for J; bases not matched to a gene: 8.

The CDR3 spells CASSYSRLRGGNEQFF. In nucleotides, the CDR3 is TGTGCCAGCAGTTACTCTCGACTCCGCGGAGGCAATGAGCAGTTCTTC. The chain couples TRBV6-5 to TRBJ2-1; D perhaps matches TRBD2 (5 bases). This CDR3 has 16 amino acids. Trimming stripped 0 bases from V and 6 bases from J, with 15 bases between. CDR1 MNHEY and CDR2 SVGAGI come from the germline V gene.